The clone carrying this TCR beta chain was recorded a few times. This record belongs to a study of cytomegalovirus exposure and HLA in healthy donors. Germline CDR1 and CDR2: SGHTA and FQGTGA. The CDR3 has 13 amino acids. The V and J ends lost 5 bases and 2 bases respectively, with 9 bases between them. The PCR employed 60 Vbeta primers together with 13 Jbeta primers. Data came from immunoSEQ multiplex PCR; TCRdb stores just in-frame clones and leaves some out. The repertoire consists of 120,000 or so clones, with approximately 80% occurring once and the leading ten covering about a tenth. The sequence came from a man younger than 40 in good health and CMV-seropositive. The chain couples TRBV7-3 to TRBJ2-5; maybe TRBD2 (6 bases). The specimen was PBMCs. CDR3 coding DNA: TGTGCCAGCAGCCGCGGGGTGCAAGAGACCCAGTACTTC. The encoded protein is CASSRGVQETQYF. The full variable domain, completed using reference TRBV7-3 and TRBJ2-5, is GAGVSQTPSNKVTEKGKYVELRCDPISGHTALYWYRQSLGQGPEFLIYFQGTGAADDSGLPNDRFFAVRPEGSVSTLKIQRTERGDSAVYLCASSRGVQETQYFGPGTRLLVL.